These 15 T cell receptor beta chains share one sample of origin, sequenced in a study of blood T cell repertoires in COVID-19. Here immunoSEQ multiplex PCR was the method, and the copy in TCRdb shows in-frame clones only, minus some. This sample has some 250,000 clones, with around 86% found just once. What was sequenced was PBMCs or T cells enriched from blood (not recorded which). The receptor set was obtained from a woman aged 35 to 49 with acute COVID-19.

This sequence joins TRBV3-1 (or the pseudogene TRBV3-2) and TRBJ2-2; no firm D call. This CDR3 comprises 15 residues. The germline V and J ends were trimmed by 0 bases and 6 bases, with 11 bases remaining between them. Germline-derived CDR1 and CDR2 are LGHDT and YNNKEL (reference sequence). The chain's CDR3 is CASSQDAAAAGELFF. The CDR3 region has the DNA TGTGCCAGCAGCCAAGATGCTGCTGCGGCCGGGGAGCTGTTTTTT.

Details on this clone: Other DNA sequences of this sample code for an identical CDR3. This chain uses TRBV5-1 with TRBJ1-1, with unresolved D. V shed 1 base and J shed 1 base, with 5 bases lying between them. Germline CDR1 reads SGHRS; CDR2 reads YFSETQ. CDR3 length equals 13 residues. The CDR3 protein is CASSLSTNTEAFF. The CDR3 DNA sequence: TGCGCCAGCAGCTTGTCTACGAACACTGAAGCTTTCTTT.

The V gene is TRBV7-9, the J gene TRBJ1-2; possible D gene TRBD1, 5 bases. Germline values: CDR1 SEHNR, CDR2 FQNEAQ (reference sequence). V dropped 5 bases and J dropped 8 bases, with 27 bases sitting between them. This CDR3 contains 17 residues. CDR3 sequence (DNA): TGTGCCAGCAGCCCCGACGTGGGGAGGTGGGGGGAGAGCGGCTACACCTTC. Its translation: CASSPDVGRWGESGYTF.

The CDR3 nucleotides read TGTGCCAGCAGGCGGACAGGACAAAACTATGGCTACACCTTC. As protein: CASRRTGQNYGYTF. The chain carries TRBV6-6 and TRBJ1-2, with 7 bases lining up with TRBD1. Per germline, CDR1 MNHNY and CDR2 SVGAGI (reference sequence). The CDR3 is 14 amino acids. J was trimmed by 2 bases and V by 6 bases; bases with no gene match: 6.

The chain employs TRBV18 and TRBJ1-1, with D possibly TRBD1 on 6 matching bases. The V end lost 3 bases, the J end lost 1 base, and 15 bases lay between the germline ends. The CDR3 spans 16 residues. Germline-derived CDR1 and CDR2 are KGHSH and LQKENI. CDR3 DNA sequence: TGTGCCAGCTCACCCAGGGGAAACGGACGGAACACTGAAGCTTTCTTT. Amino acid sequence: CASSPRGNGRNTEAFF.

This clone was seen a handful of times. The rearrangement joins TRBV19 to TRBJ1-2; 11 nucleotides agree with TRBD1. The V and J ends lost 7 bases and 5 bases, in that order; junction bases with no gene match: 12. The CDR3 runs 16 residues. From germline, CDR1 is LNHDA and CDR2 SQIVND (reference sequence). The CDR3 reads CASTPGTGGKRYGYTF. The CDR3 DNA reads as TGTGCCAGTACTCCCGGGACAGGGGGGAAGCGGTATGGCTACACCTTC.

CDR3 nucleotides: TGTGCCAGCAGCTTATACTTTACTAGCGGGAGTGGGGAGACCCAGTACTTC. Amino acid sequence: CASSLYFTSGSGETQYF. The chain couples TRBV11-2 to TRBJ2-5; TRBD2 matches 11 bases. This CDR3 region has 17 residues. Germline loops: CDR1 SGHAT, CDR2 FQNNGV. Germline trimming cut 2 bases from V and 5 bases from J; bases unmatched to any gene: 10.

This CDR3 reads CASSQDRMSIRKEAYGYTF. The CDR3, as DNA: TGCGCCAGCAGCCAAGATAGGATGAGCATCAGGAAAGAAGCCTATGGCTACACCTTC. The chain uses TRBV4-1 and TRBJ1-2; no reliable D call. Germline values: CDR1 MGHRA, CDR2 YSYEKL. V was shortened by 0 bases and J by 4 bases, with 24 bases between the two germline ends. This CDR3 comprises 19 residues.

This sequence joins TRBV5-8 and TRBJ2-1; perhaps TRBD1 as D (6 bases). V shed 1 base and J shed 4 bases, with 12 bases lying between them. The CDR3 totals 15 residues. The V gene's germline CDR1 is SGHTS and CDR2 YDEGEE. CDR3 amino acids: CASSLYGTLYNEQFF. As DNA, the CDR3 is TGTGCCAGCAGCTTGTATGGGACACTATACAATGAGCAGTTCTTC.

V is TRBV4-1 and J is TRBJ1-1, with TRBD1 as a possible D gene (5 bases). Deletions cut 3 bases from V and 6 bases from J, with 11 bases between. This CDR3 region has 13 residues. Germline V lookup: CDR1 MGHRA, CDR2 YSYEKL. CDR3 region: CASSHPDRPEAFF. The CDR3 DNA follows: TGCGCCAGCAGCCATCCTGACAGACCTGAAGCTTTCTTT.

The chain combines TRBV7-8 with TRBJ1-4, with D perhaps matching TRBD1 (6 bases). V dropped 5 bases and J dropped 5 bases, with 18 bases sitting between them. CDR1 and CDR2 (germline): SGHVS, FQNEAQ. This CDR3 contains 16 residues. The CDR3 bases are TGTGCCAGCAGCCCACCGGCGACAGGCTTAAATGAAAAACTGTTTTTT. The encoded protein is CASSPPATGLNEKLFF.

V is TRBV7-9 and J is TRBJ1-1; the D gene is possibly TRBD1 (6 bases). Germline V gives CDR1 SEHNR, CDR2 FQNEAQ (reference sequence). This CDR3 comprises 15 residues. Trimming removed 5 bases at V and 0 bases at J, with 13 bases between. The CDR3 loop reads CASSPGDRVNTEAFF. The CDR3 region has the DNA TGTGCCAGCAGCCCAGGGGACCGAGTGAACACTGAAGCTTTCTTT.

The chain recombines TRBV5-1 with TRBJ2-3; 10 nucleotides match TRBD2. Germline V gives CDR1 SGHRS, CDR2 YFSETQ. V gave up 4 bases and J gave up 3 bases; unmatched junction bases: 2. This CDR3 is 14 amino acids long. The CDR3 DNA sequence: TGCGCCAGCAGCGAGGGACTAGCGACAGATACGCAGTATTTT. This encodes CASSEGLATDTQYF.

The chain is built from TRBV5-4 and TRBJ1-1; D possibly corresponds to TRBD1 (6 bases). Trimming took off 4 bases at V and 1 base at J, with 14 bases between the two ends. The CDR3 is 15 amino acids. Germline V lookup: CDR1 SGHNT, CDR2 YYREEE (reference sequence). Here the CDR3 reads CASSPSGQKNTEAFF. The CDR3 DNA follows: TGTGCCAGCAGCCCAAGCGGACAGAAGAACACTGAAGCTTTCTTT.

About this clone: Germline and junction disagree at one end, which may indicate a read error. The V and J genes are TRBV19 and TRBJ1-3; 9 bases match TRBD1. CDR3 length equals 13 residues. Germline CDR1 LNHDA, CDR2 SQIVND (reference sequence). CDR3 DNA: TGTGCCAGTAGTATCCAGGGACAGGGTTACCCATCTTTT. Protein product: CASSIQGQGYPSF.